This TCR beta chain was recovered during a study of sequential checkpoint blockade in melanoma (dated 2019 in TCRdb). Background on the whole study: Patients were assigned by 1:1 randomization to either first-line nivolumab followed by ipilimumab (arm A) or ipilimumab followed by nivolumab (arm B). Maintenance nivolumab came after each of the two trial sequences. The study at large found these results: Larger, independent patient cohorts are needed to validate the response-prediction model that combines TCR metrics and mutation burden.

Taken from cysteine to phenylalanine, the CDR3 has 16 residues. Only the CDR3 DNA stays, 48 bases, in frame from base 1. For CDR1 and CDR2, the germline V gene lists MGHRA and YSYEKL. The junction shows trimming of 3 bases on V and 10 bases on J, and the gene matches do not reach 11 bases of it. The immunoSEQ Assay was used to immunosequence TCRbeta CDR3 regions from genomic DNA. Genomic DNA was amplified by bias-controlled multiplex PCR before high-throughput sequencing. In the authors' own workflow: To quantify the absolute abundance of each unique TCRbeta CDR3 region, the sequences were collapsed and filtered. Clonality, defined as 1 minus Pielou's evenness, was calculated using only productive rearrangements. A previously published method was used to identify clones whose frequencies were significantly greater in on-treatment samples than in baseline samples. As stored in TCRdb, this immuneACCESS dataset retains in-frame rearrangements with V and J assigned. A fraction of the clones does not appear; measured against another copy, unresolved V genes explain less than half of the discrepancy, and the remainder lacks a known reason. D and trimming were read from the DNA, whereas the V and J calls and clone size are those reported in that table. The sample table lists around 13,000 clones, 60% to 80% of them with a count of one. The ten largest clonotypes hold roughly half of the sample.

The treatment or condition tag for this specimen amounts to: randomized to nivolumab then ipilimumab (arm A) or the reverse (arm B). No trial patient had received prior DNA-damaging chemotherapy. Thawed PBMCs were sorted on a FACS Aria II flow cytometer to isolate live CD3+CD8+ cells negative for CD19 and CD56. CheckMate 064, a randomized, open-label phase II trial of sequential checkpoint blockade, was the source of the samples, all of which came from patients with melanoma. Leukapheresis was used to collect peripheral blood mononuclear cells, which were then purified with Ficoll-Paque and frozen in human serum with about 10% DMSO. Immediately after sorting, the purity of sorted blood CD3+CD8+ cells was verified to be >95%, after which DNA was extracted. Regarding this clone: This receptor's antigen is unknown. No quality values exist for individual bases; no much larger clone is one base distant. This CDR3 is also generated by other DNA sequences in the sample.

The rearrangement joined TRBV4-1 to TRBJ1-6; TRBD1 fits 8 bases in the junction. Sequences were derived from CD8+ T cells sorted from blood (inferred from file names), sampled from a patient given nivolumab and ipilimumab in sequence. This clonotype was obtained from a human patient with melanoma. Some clones in this sample may be carry-over from other donors' samples. DNA sequence: TGCGCCAGCAGCCAGGTGTTGGACAGGGAAGTCTCACCCCTCCACTTT. Translated, this gives CASSQVLDREVSPLHF.